A single sample gave rise to the 3 T cell receptor beta chains below, sequenced in a study of shared clonotypes between healthy human individuals. Generated by immunoSEQ multiplex PCR, the TCRdb table keeps only in-frame clones and is missing some. The sample gives about 470,000 clones, around 79% of which show up once; approximately 13% is in the top ten. Sequencing was carried out using PBMCs. The receptors stem from a woman in her 40s in good health. Some clones in this sample may be carry-over from other donors' samples.

Only a few counts were recorded for this clone. V and J are TRBV10-3 and TRBJ2-7, with D tentatively TRBD2 (6 bases). Germline lookup yields CDR1 ENHRY and CDR2 SYGVKD. The V end lost 8 bases, the J end lost 4 bases, and 15 bases lay between the germline ends. The length of the CDR3 is 13 residues. The CDR3 region is CAIGTPTRYEQYF. In DNA form, the CDR3 reads TGTGCCATCGGGACCCCGACTAGATACGAGCAGTACTTC.

V usage is TRBV2 and J usage is TRBJ2-1; D is unclear. The CDR3 contains 14 residues. V was trimmed by 4 bases and J by 0 bases, leaving 7 bases between them. The germline V gene encodes CDR1 SNHLY and CDR2 FYNNEI. In nucleotides, the CDR3 is TGTGCCAGCAGTGCAGTCCTCTCCTACAATGAGCAGTTCTTC. Translating gives CASSAVLSYNEQFF.

The CDR3 is CASSLRRDSSYNEQFF. In nucleotides, the CDR3 is TGCGCCAGCAGCCTCCGGAGGGACTCCTCCTACAATGAGCAGTTCTTC. V is TRBV5-1 and J is TRBJ2-1; tentative D call: TRBD2 (6 bases). The V and J ends lost 4 bases and 0 bases respectively, with 14 bases between them. CDR1 is SGHRS and CDR2 is YFSETQ in the germline V gene. This CDR3 has 16 residues.